This is a list of T cell receptor beta chains from one sample in a study of cytomegalovirus exposure and HLA in healthy donors. Some clones are missing from TCRdb's copy, which holds only in-frame ones; the method was immunoSEQ multiplex PCR. The data show approximately 190,000 clones, roughly 82% seen once. Input material: PBMCs. The source is a woman aged 45-65 years in good health and CMV-seropositive. CDR3s include the opening cysteine and the closing phenylalanine or tryptophan. D genes are given only for firm matches. For some rows the clone size is stated as once, few or many, or as a class when expanded; others skip it.

>TRBJ1-6|TRBD1|TRBV19|-
CASNHAGQGIRSPLHF
TGTGCCAGCAACCATGCGGGACAGGGGATCCGGTCACCCCTCCACTTT
>TRBJ1-5|-|TRBV27|-
CASRKTGTQPQHF
TGTGCCAGCAGAAAAACAGGGACTCAGCCCCAGCATTTT
>TRBJ1-1|TRBD1|TRBV7-3|-
CASSLTIALGQGSEMNTEAFF
TGTGCCAGCAGCTTAACAATAGCGCTCGGACAGGGATCAGAGATGAACACTGAAGCTTTCTTT
>TRBJ2-7|-|TRBV28|-
CASSFRGNSYEQYF
TGTGCCAGCAGTTTCAGGGGAAATAGCTACGAGCAGTACTTC
>TRBJ2-1|TRBD2|TRBV7-8|-
CASSRAPSGGANEQFF
TGTGCCAGCAGCCGAGCTCCTAGCGGGGGGGCAAATGAGCAGTTCTTC
>TRBJ2-1|-|TRBV19|-
CASSTQTGPVDEQFF
TGTGCCAGTAGTACCCAAACAGGGCCCGTCGATGAGCAGTTCTTC
>TRBJ1-5|TRBD1|TRBV6-5|once
CASKPQGVSNQPQHF
TGTGCCAGCAAACCCCAGGGGGTTAGCAATCAGCCCCAGCATTTT
>TRBJ2-3|TRBD2|TRBV5-4|-
CASRSSGGANTQYF
TGTGCCAGCAGGTCTAGCGGGGGGGCCAATACGCAGTATTTT
>TRBJ1-1|-|TRBV5-1|-
CASSLYSLNTEAFF
TGCGCCAGCAGCTTGTACAGTTTGAACACTGAAGCTTTCTTT
>TRBJ2-1|-|TRBV29-1|-
CSVVPPLDEQFF
TGCAGCGTTGTCCCTCCCCTCGATGAGCAGTTCTTC
>TRBJ2-4|-|TRBV18|-
CASSPSGLAKNIQYF
TGTGCCAGCTCACCGTCCGGTTTAGCCAAAAACATTCAGTACTTC
>TRBJ1-5|-|TRBV28|-
CASNYREAFSNQPQHF
TGTGCCAGCAATTACAGGGAAGCCTTTAGCAATCAGCCCCAGCATTTT
>TRBJ1-1|-|TRBV29-1|-
CSVGYRDDTEAFF
TGCAGCGTTGGTTACAGGGACGACACTGAAGCTTTCTTT
>TRBJ2-3|-|TRBV6-5|-
CASSRLDSSTDTQYF
TGTGCCAGCAGTCGTCTGGACAGTAGCACAGATACGCAGTATTTT
>TRBJ1-1|-|TRBV7-9|-
CASSPQWAGAEAFF
TGTGCCAGCAGCCCCCAATGGGCCGGTGCTGAAGCTTTCTTT
>TRBJ1-1|TRBD1|TRBV10-3|few
CASSAVTTGANTEAFF
TGTGCCAGCAGCGCTGTAACGACAGGGGCGAACACTGAAGCTTTCTTT
>TRBJ1-5|-|TRBV5-8|few
CASSLVTGFNQPQHF
TGTGCCAGCAGCTTGGTAACCGGGTTCAATCAGCCCCAGCATTTT
>TRBJ2-1|-|TRBV7-2|-
CASSPRVGEQFF
TGTGCCAGCTCTCCGAGGGTCGGTGAGCAGTTCTTC
>TRBJ2-5|-|TRBV7-9|-
CASSLNSRAQETQYF
TGTGCCAGCAGCTTAAACTCGCGGGCCCAAGAGACCCAGTACTTC
>TRBJ2-3|TRBD2|TRBV6-1|-
CASTLSRGGTQYF
TGTGCCAGCACCTTATCTCGGGGGGGTACGCAGTATTTT
>TRBJ2-1|-|TRBV9|-
CASSVGGISYNEQFF
TGTGCCAGCAGCGTAGGCGGGATTTCCTACAATGAGCAGTTCTTC
>TRBJ2-5|-|TRBV6-6|once
CASRPAENKETQYF
TGTGCCAGCAGGCCAGCGGAGAACAAAGAGACCCAGTACTTC
>TRBJ2-2|-|TRBV28|-
CASRPSRGGGELFF
TGTGCCAGCAGGCCGAGTAGGGGTGGCGGGGAGCTGTTTTTT
>TRBJ1-2|TRBD1|TRBV7-9|once
CASSETGSGYTF
TGTGCCAGCAGCGAGACAGGGAGCGGCTACACCTTC
>TRBJ2-1|-|TRBV2|-
CASSSQGLGGFF
TGTGCCAGCAGTTCACAGGGGCTCGGGGGGTTCTTC
>TRBJ1-4|TRBD1|TRBV5-1|-
CASSYGQGGLQDEKLFF
TGCGCCAGCAGCTACGGACAGGGTGGGTTGCAAGATGAAAAACTGTTTTTT
>TRBJ1-6|TRBD1|TRBV6-5|-
CASRVDRDYNSPLHF
TGTGCCAGCAGAGTAGACAGGGATTATAATTCACCCCTCCACTTT
>TRBJ2-3|TRBD2|TRBV5-4|-
CASSQGLAGGYGDTQYF
TGTGCCAGCAGCCAGGGACTAGCGGGGGGGTATGGAGATACGCAGTATTTT